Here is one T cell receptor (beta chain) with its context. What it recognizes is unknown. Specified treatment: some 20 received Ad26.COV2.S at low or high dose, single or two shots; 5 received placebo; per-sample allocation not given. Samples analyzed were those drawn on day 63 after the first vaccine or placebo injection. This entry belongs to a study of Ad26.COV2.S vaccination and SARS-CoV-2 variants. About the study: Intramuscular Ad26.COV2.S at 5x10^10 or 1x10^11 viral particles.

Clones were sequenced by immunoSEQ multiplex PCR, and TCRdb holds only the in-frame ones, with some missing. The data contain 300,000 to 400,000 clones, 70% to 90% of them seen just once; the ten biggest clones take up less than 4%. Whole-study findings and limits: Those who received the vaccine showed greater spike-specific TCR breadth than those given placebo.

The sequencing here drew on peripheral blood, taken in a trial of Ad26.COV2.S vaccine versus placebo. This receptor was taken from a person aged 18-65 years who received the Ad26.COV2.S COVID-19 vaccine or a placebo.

CDR3 in DNA: TGTGCCTGGAGTCGAGGGTTTGGTGAAAAACTGTTTTTT. Its protein product is CAWSRGFGEKLFF. This sequence joins TRBV30 and TRBJ1-4; D ambiguous. The CDR3 spans 13 residues. V lost 2 bases, J lost 7 bases, and 11 bases lay in between. Germline loops: CDR1 GTSNPN, CDR2 SVGIG (reference sequence).